This entry concerns a single T cell receptor beta chain. The entry originates in a study of regulatory T cells in long-lasting Graves disease. As to time point: newly diagnosed GD, antithyroid drugs for less than 3 months. Isolated PBMC RNA provided the starting material for the TCR library. Germline assignment: CDR1 LNHDA and CDR2 SQIVND (reference sequence). The CDR3 loop spans 12 amino acids. With 7 bases removed from V and 4 bases from J, the gap between germline ends came to 8 bases. With iRepertoire HTBI primers and Arm-PCR of CDR3 regions, TCR beta libraries were built. The authors' processing: The samples yielded 50 to 80 TRBV and roughly 15 TRBJ segments. TCRdb recomputed calls from the multiplex PCR reads with MiXCR, one row per CDR3 protein. None of the V and J calls come from the authors' own analysis; TCRdb made them. The sample holds a few hundred thousand distinct CDR3 sequences, roughly 17% seen once.

These data are also associated with another study on T cells in Graves' hyperthyroidism and ophthalmopathy.

The receptor was isolated from a woman between 18 and 29 years old with Graves disease. The V and J genes are TRBV19 and TRBJ1-5; D might be TRBD1 (6 bases). Here the sequenced sample was peripheral blood mononuclear cells (PBMCs), taken at new diagnosis, from a patient treated with antithyroid drugs. The CDR3 coding sequence is TGTGCCAGTAACAGGGCTAATCAGCCCCAGCATTTT. Its translation: CASNRANQPQHF.